These 25 T cell receptor beta chains were sequenced from one sample in a study of T cells after yellow fever vaccination. TCRdb recomputed calls from the 5' RACE reads with MiXCR, one row per CDR3 protein. Of 250,000 to 400,000 distinct CDR3 sequences listed, roughly 4% are singletons. The sequenced sample was PBMCs, obtained 5 days after the yellow fever booster vaccination. Receptors originate from a young man who received the YFV17D yellow fever vaccine.

This clonotype was detected many times. The rearrangement uses TRBV4-3 and TRBJ1-1; D call uncertain. The CDR3 has 14 residues. V was shortened by 7 bases and J by 2 bases, with 14 bases between the two germline ends. Germline V CDR1 and CDR2: LGHNA, YSLEER. CDR3 in DNA: TGCGCCAGCAAGTTTGCCAAGGGAAACACTGAAGCTTTCTTT. Its translation: CASKFAKGNTEAFF.

The rearrangement uses TRBV11-2 and TRBJ2-7; perhaps TRBD2 as D (6 bases). V lost 0 bases, J lost 6 bases, and 15 bases lay in between. The CDR3 sequence is 15 residues long. Per germline, CDR1 SGHAT and CDR2 FQNNGV. Here the CDR3 DNA reads TGTGCCAGCAGCTTAGAGGGACTCCCCTGCCGCGAGCAGTACGTC. This translates into CASSLEGLPCREQYV.

A remark on this clonotype: It is unclear where the CDR3 begins or ends on the DNA, so no DNA is shown, and the CDR3 is as TCRdb lists it. The chain couples TRBV19 to TRBJ2-2; the D call in the table, TRBD1, was not verified against the DNA. CDR1 is LNHDA and CDR2 is SQIVND in the germline V gene (reference sequence). The CDR3 adds up to 15 amino acids, both ends counted. The CDR3 is CASSPLDPHRGAVFF.

This chain joins TRBV7-9 and TRBJ1-6, with D perhaps matching TRBD1 (5 bases). The germline V gene has CDR1 SEHNR and CDR2 FQNEAQ (reference sequence). V dropped 4 bases and J dropped 7 bases, with 11 bases sitting between them. This CDR3 spans 14 amino acids. In DNA, the CDR3 is TGTGCCAGCAGCTCCCCTGGGACCAATTCACCCCTCCACTTT. Translating gives CASSSPGTNSPLHF.

This chain links TRBV24-1 with TRBJ2-1; maybe TRBD1 (6 bases). The V gene lost 4 bases and the J gene lost 2 bases, with 14 bases spanning the gap. Germline V gives CDR1 KGHDR, CDR2 SFDVKD. The length of the CDR3 is 16 residues. The CDR3, as DNA: TGTGCCACCAGTGACCCTACAGGGAACGCCTACAATGAGCAGTTCTTC. Its translation is CATSDPTGNAYNEQFF.

This clonotype was seen only a few times. This may stem from a read error, because a much larger clone lies one nucleotide away. The J gene is TRBJ2-3, the V gene TRBV5-1; 11 bases map to TRBD1. The CDR3 has 15 amino acids. Germline loops: CDR1 SGHRS, CDR2 YFSETQ. The V gene end was trimmed by 0 bases and the J gene end by 5 bases; junction bases not matched to a gene: 2. The chain's CDR3 is CASSLEGQGEDTQYF. Written as DNA, the CDR3 is TGCGCCAGCAGCTTGGAGGGACAGGGGGAAGATACGCAGTATTTT.

This clonotype came up many times. The rearrangement joins TRBV7-2 to TRBJ2-2; 7 positions agree with TRBD1. This CDR3 spans 17 amino acids. CDR1 and CDR2 (germline): SGHTA, FQGNSA. Trimming took 2 bases from V and 6 from J; bases not matched to a gene: 12. CDR3 nucleotide sequence: TGTGCCAGCAGCTTAAGCCCCTGGACAGGATCCGCCGGGGAGCTGTTTTTT. It encodes CASSLSPWTGSAGELFF.

In its sample, this clonotype was seen many times. This chain links TRBV7-2 with TRBJ2-1; 12 bases line up with TRBD2. Germline assignment: CDR1 SGHTA and CDR2 FQGNSA. The V and J ends lost 8 bases and 7 bases, in that order; junction bases with no gene match: 0. The CDR3 loop spans 12 amino acids. Here the CDR3 reads CASGLAGNEQFF. As DNA, the CDR3 is TGTGCCAGCGGACTAGCGGGGAATGAGCAGTTCTTC.

This clonotype was seen at least ten times. The CDR3 region has the DNA TGTGCCAGCTCACCAGCTAGCGGAAGCACAGATACGCAGTATTTT. Protein sequence: CASSPASGSTDTQYF. The chain links TRBV18 to TRBJ2-3, with TRBD2 matching over 7 bases. The CDR3 totals 15 residues. V was pared by 2 bases and J by 0 bases, with 2 bases of the junction left unmatched. The germline CDR1 and CDR2 sequences are KGHSH and LQKENI.

This chain uses TRBV6-2 or TRBV6-3 with TRBJ2-2; TRBD1 might be the D (6 bases). Trimming stripped 5 bases from V and 6 bases from J, with 10 bases between. The germline V gene encodes CDR1 MNHEY and CDR2 SVGEGT. This CDR3 is built from 13 residues. CDR3 in amino acids: CASSKTGPGELFF. CDR3 bases: TGTGCCAGCAGTAAGACAGGTCCCGGGGAGCTGTTTTTT.

This clonotype appeared a few times. The rearrangement joins TRBV12-3 or TRBV12-4 to TRBJ2-1; TRBD2 aligns across 7 bases. V was pared by 9 bases and J by 0 bases, with 8 bases of the junction left unmatched. The length of the CDR3 is 15 residues. CDR3 residues: CASRGRGDSYNEQFF. In DNA form, the CDR3 reads TGTGCCAGTCGAGGACGGGGGGACTCCTACAATGAGCAGTTCTTC.

This clonotype has ten or more counts. Relative to the germline gene, one junction end is altered; a read error may explain this. The chain's CDR3 is CASSLAGNNEQFF. CDR3 sequence (DNA): TGCGCCAGCAGCTTGGCTGGAAACAATGAGCAGTTCTTC. The rearrangement uses TRBV7-2 and TRBJ2-1; D remains ambiguous. This CDR3 has 13 residues. The germline V gene has CDR1 SGHTA and CDR2 FQGNSA.

V gene TRBV7-8 combines with J gene TRBJ2-4, with D uncertain. The V gene's germline CDR1 is SGHVS and CDR2 FQNEAQ. The V end was cut by 0 bases, the J end by 7 bases, with 4 bases between. The CDR3 extends over 12 amino acids. The CDR3 nucleotides read TGTGCCAGCAGCTTAGCAGGGAACATTCAGTACTTC. Translation: CASSLAGNIQYF.

This clonotype was detected many times. This chain uses TRBV20-1 with TRBJ1-1; 7 bases match TRBD1. The ends lost 3 bases at V and 5 bases at J; junction bases unmatched: 15. Germline-derived CDR1 and CDR2 are DFQATT and SNEGSKA (reference sequence). This CDR3 comprises 16 residues. The CDR3 nucleotides are TGCAGTGCTAGTAGGGGGGCAGGGGGTTATTCAACTGAAGCTTTCTTT. This translates into CSASRGAGGYSTEAFF.

This clonotype was detected ten times or more. CDR3 DNA sequence: TGTGCCGGGAAGACAGGGACAAACACTGAAGCTTTCTTT. Its translation is CAGKTGTNTEAFF. The chain joins TRBV7-9 to TRBJ1-1, with TRBD1 matching over 7 bases. V gave up 11 bases and J gave up 2 bases; unmatched junction bases: 8. Germline loops: CDR1 SEHNR, CDR2 FQNEAQ (reference sequence). This CDR3 comprises 13 residues.

This clonotype was found many times. V gene TRBV7-8 combines with J gene TRBJ1-5; 8 bases match TRBD1. The CDR3 runs 14 residues. The germline CDR1 and CDR2 sequences are SGHVS and FQNEAQ. The J segment lost 3 bases and the V segment lost 5 bases, leaving 3 bases of the junction unmatched. CDR3 sequence reads: CASSLQGVNQPQHF. The CDR3 nucleotides are TGTGCCAGCAGCCTACAGGGGGTCAATCAGCCCCAGCATTTT.

This clonotype was counted a few times. This chain uses TRBV10-3 with TRBJ2-1; tentatively, D is TRBD2 (6 bases). This CDR3 is built from 14 residues. V gave up 10 bases and J gave up 2 bases, with 15 bases separating them. The germline CDR1 and CDR2 sequences are ENHRY and SYGVKD. The DNA for the CDR3 is TGTGCCACTAACCGGGACTCTACCTACAATGAGCAGTTCTTC. As protein: CATNRDSTYNEQFF.

This clonotype was detected only a few times. The chain joins TRBV20-1 to TRBJ1-1; weak D call: TRBD1 (6 bases). The length of the CDR3 is 14 residues. V lost 3 bases and J 1 base, leaving 12 bases between the germline ends. The germline gives CDR1 DFQATT, CDR2 SNEGSKA (reference sequence). The CDR3 region has the DNA TGCAGTGCTAGGGCGGGGGGCCCGAACACTGAAGCTTTCTTT. Translating gives CSARAGGPNTEAFF.

The chain is built from TRBV5-3 and TRBJ2-7; no clear D gene. TRBV5-3 is an open reading frame, and its role is uncertain. The ends were cut back, 4 bases at V and 7 bases at J, with 15 bases in the middle. This CDR3 is built from 13 residues. CDR3 region: CARSQGPAREQYV. CDR3 DNA sequence: TGTGCCAGAAGCCAAGGTCCCGCGAGGGAGCAGTACGTC.

This clonotype was counted many times. The rearrangement joins TRBV27 to TRBJ2-5; D gene uncertain. The CDR3 consists of 14 residues. V was shortened by 4 bases and J by 4 bases, with 13 bases between the two germline ends. From germline, CDR1 is MNHEY and CDR2 SMNVEV (reference sequence). The CDR3 DNA reads as TGTGCCAGCAGTTCCCCGGCGAGCCTAGAGACCCAGTACTTC. This codes for CASSSPASLETQYF.

This clonotype was seen a handful of times. The chain carries TRBV4-1 and TRBJ1-1; D is unclear. V was cut by 1 base and J by 1 base, with 7 bases left in between. There are 14 residues in the CDR3. CDR1 and CDR2 from the germline V gene are MGHRA and YSYEKL. The CDR3 nucleotides are TGCGCCAGCAGCCAAGCAGAGGCGAACACTGAAGCTTTCTTT. Translating it yields CASSQAEANTEAFF.

In its sample, this clonotype was seen a few times. J is TRBJ2-5 and V is TRBV4-1, with D possibly TRBD2 on 6 matching bases. The V and J ends lost 0 bases and 4 bases respectively, with 15 bases between them. CDR1 and CDR2 (germline): MGHRA, YSYEKL. This CDR3 is built from 16 residues. The CDR3 region has the DNA TGCGCCAGCAGCCAAGAGTTCGGAGGGGTCGGAGAGACCCAGTACTTC. Protein sequence: CASSQEFGGVGETQYF.

This clonotype has a handful of counts. CDR3 coding DNA: TGTGCCAGCTGCGCCCCTGACAGCAATCAGCCCCAGCATTTT. Translating gives CASCAPDSNQPQHF. The chain uses TRBV28 and TRBJ1-5, with D unresolved. Germline assignment: CDR1 MDHEN and CDR2 SYDVKM. Trimming took off 8 bases at V and 1 base at J, with 12 bases between the two ends. The CDR3 contains 14 residues.

This clonotype appeared many times. This rearrangement joins TRBV6-6 to TRBJ2-3, with D perhaps TRBD1 (6 bases). V lost 5 bases, J lost 0 bases, and 12 bases lay in between. The CDR3 spans 15 residues. The germline V gene encodes CDR1 MNHNY and CDR2 SVGAGI (reference sequence). DNA for the CDR3: TGTGCCAGCAGTACCGACAGGCCTAGCACAGATACGCAGTATTTT. It specifies CASSTDRPSTDTQYF.

The sample holds many counts of this clonotype. This sequence joins TRBV7-9 and TRBJ2-3, with D perhaps TRBD1 (6 bases). The CDR3 spans 14 residues. Trimming shortened V by 0 bases and J by 11 bases, and 15 bases separated the two germline ends. The germline gives CDR1 SEHNR, CDR2 FQNEAQ (reference sequence). The CDR3 spells CASSLAGQPRGQYF. The CDR3 DNA is TGTGCCAGCAGCTTAGCGGGGCAGCCCAGGGGGCAGTATTTT. Complete variable domain (other parts from reference TRBV7-9 and TRBJ2-3): DTGVSQNPRHKITKRGQNVTFRCDPISEHNRLYWYRQTLGQGPEFLTYFQNEAQLEKSRLLSDRFSAERPKGSFSTLEIQRTEQGDSAMYLCASSLAGQPRGQYFGPGTRLTVL.